A single sample gave rise to the 11 T cell receptor beta chains below, sequenced in a study of blood T cell repertoires in COVID-19. Repertoires were generated with immunoSEQ multiplex PCR, while TCRdb's copy carries only in-frame clones and drops some. In the table there are fewer than 250,000 clones, around four fifths of which are singletons. The specimen was peripheral blood. These receptors were obtained from a woman aged 60-70 years with active or convalescent COVID-19.

This chain joins TRBV11-3 and TRBJ2-7; 10 bases fit TRBD1. This CDR3 has 14 residues. Germline values: CDR1 SGHNT, CDR2 YENEEA. The J segment lost 0 bases and the V segment lost 5 bases, leaving 1 base of the junction unmatched. CDR3 residues: CASSRDRGSYEQYF. The CDR3 DNA sequence: TGTGCCAGCAGCCGGGACAGGGGCTCCTACGAGCAGTACTTC.

The chain couples TRBV28 to TRBJ2-7; 8 bases agree with TRBD2. The CDR3 has 14 residues. J gave up 2 bases and V 5 bases, and 5 bases lay outside the gene matches. Germline values: CDR1 MDHEN, CDR2 SYDVKM. The DNA of the CDR3 is TGTGCCAGCAGTAATTTACTAGCGGCCTACGAGCAGTACTTC. As protein: CASSNLLAAYEQYF.

The chain has TRBV28 and TRBJ1-1; the D gene is possibly TRBD1 (6 bases). CDR3 length equals 13 residues. The V gene's germline CDR1 is MDHEN and CDR2 SYDVKM. As DNA, the CDR3 is TGTCAAGCCAGCGGGGGGGCGAACACTGAAGCTTTCTTT. This codes for CQASGGANTEAFF.

The chain uses TRBV2 and TRBJ1-2; D is unclear. The V end lost 0 bases, the J end lost 4 bases, and 9 bases lay between the germline ends. This CDR3 spans 14 amino acids. Germline V CDR1 and CDR2: SNHLY, FYNNEI. CDR3 sequence (DNA): TGTGCCAGCAGTGAAGCTCGGAGGAGCTATGGCTACACCTTC. Its protein is CASSEARRSYGYTF.

In regard to this clone: Other DNA sequences of this sample code for an identical CDR3. The V call is TRBV11-2, the J call TRBJ2-1; D call uncertain. There are 14 residues in the CDR3. V lost 1 base and J lost 0, with 4 bases in between. Germline lookup yields CDR1 SGHAT and CDR2 FQNNGV. CDR3 loop: CASSLAGSYNEQFF. In DNA form, the CDR3 reads TGTGCCAGCAGCTTAGCGGGCTCCTACAATGAGCAGTTCTTC.

The chain combines TRBV29-1 with TRBJ1-1; D possibly corresponds to TRBD1 (5 bases). V dropped 5 bases and J dropped 4 bases, with 14 bases sitting between them. This CDR3 region has 13 residues. CDR1 is SQVTM and CDR2 is ANQGSEA in the germline V gene. In DNA, the CDR3 is TGCAGCGTTATGTCCAATGGGGCCACTGAAGCTTTCTTT. Translating gives CSVMSNGATEAFF.

The CDR3 loop is CASSLAFYRNTEAFF. The CDR3 DNA is TGTGCCAGCAGCTTAGCGTTTTACAGGAACACTGAAGCTTTCTTT. The chain uses TRBV7-8 and TRBJ1-1; unclear D gene. V was trimmed by 0 bases and J by 1 base, leaving 9 bases between them. Germline values: CDR1 SGHVS, CDR2 FQNEAQ. CDR3 length equals 15 residues.

The chain couples TRBV5-1 to TRBJ2-1; D perhaps matches TRBD2 (6 bases). CDR1 SGHRS and CDR2 YFSETQ come from the germline V gene. This CDR3 has 16 residues. V shed 4 bases and J shed 0 bases, with 14 bases lying between them. The CDR3 reads CASSTRLGSSYNEQFF. CDR3 coding DNA: TGCGCCAGCAGCACTAGACTAGGAAGCTCCTACAATGAGCAGTTCTTC.

V and J are TRBV5-1 and TRBJ1-6; D is perhaps TRBD1 (6 bases). The V and J ends lost 0 bases and 9 bases respectively, with 13 bases between them. Germline lookup yields CDR1 SGHRS and CDR2 YFSETQ. This CDR3 is 15 amino acids long. The CDR3 coding sequence is TGCGCCAGCAGCTTGGATGGGGGGGCGGGTTCACCCCTCCACTTT. Translating it yields CASSLDGGAGSPLHF.

Comments on this clone: The junction departs from the called germline gene at one end, perhaps through a read error. This sequence joins TRBV10-1 and TRBJ1-1, with 9 nucleotides matching TRBD1. This CDR3 contains 15 residues. Germline-derived CDR1 and CDR2 are WNHNN and SYGVQD (reference sequence). The CDR3 nucleotides read TGCGCCAGCAGTGAGTACGGGACAGGGAACCCTGAAGCTTTCTTT. Protein sequence: CASSEYGTGNPEAFF.

The chain combines TRBV28 with TRBJ2-7; maybe TRBD1 (6 bases). Trimming pared 3 bases from V and 2 bases from J, leaving 11 bases between. The CDR3 contains 14 residues. Looked up from germline, CDR1 is MDHEN and CDR2 is SYDVKM. The CDR3 DNA is TGTGCCAGCAGTTTCACAGGGACCACCTACGAGCAGTACGTC. It specifies CASSFTGTTYEQYV.